The rows below give T cell receptor beta chains drawn from one sample of a study of T cell repertoires in cytomegalovirus infection. TCRdb re-derived calls from the reads in MiXCR, one entry per CDR3 protein. Of 500,000 to 600,000 distinct CDR3 sequences listed, approximately 16% are singletons. Sequenced input: CD8+ T cells from PBMCs. These receptors were obtained from a human donor in good health (CMV status not recorded). Some clones in this sample may be carry-over from other donors' samples. CDR3s include the opening cysteine and the closing phenylalanine or tryptophan. Fields, in order: J gene, D gene, CDR3 length, clone size, V gene, CDR3 protein, CDR3 DNA. A D gene is named only where the DNA matches it firmly. The size entry is marked missing in some rows and otherwise reads once, few, many or a size class.

j_gene: TRBJ2-7
d_gene: -
len: 12
abundance: -
v_gene: TRBV20-1
CDR3aa: CSAPYPRYEQYF
CDR3nt: TGCAGTGCCCCGTACCCCCGATACGAGCAGTACTTC

j_gene: TRBJ2-7
d_gene: -
len: 13
abundance: many
v_gene: TRBV28
CDR3aa: CASSLREADEQYF
CDR3nt: TGTGCCAGCAGCCTCAGGGAAGCGGACGAGCAGTACTTC

j_gene: TRBJ1-6
d_gene: TRBD1
len: 17
abundance: many
v_gene: TRBV7-9
CDR3aa: CASSSTGQGAGRSPLHF
CDR3nt: TGTGCCAGCAGCTCTACGGGACAGGGGGCAGGGAGATCACCCCTCCACTTT

j_gene: TRBJ1-2
d_gene: TRBD1
len: 14
abundance: -
v_gene: TRBV5-1
CDR3aa: CASSLDGTGDGYTF
CDR3nt: TGCGCCAGCAGCTTGGACGGGACAGGGGATGGCTACACCTTC

j_gene: TRBJ2-3
d_gene: -
len: 17
abundance: -
v_gene: TRBV7-9
CDR3aa: CASSTIRESGQGDTQYF
CDR3nt: TGTGCCAGCAGCACCATCCGGGAGTCGGGTCAGGGGGATACGCAGTATTTT

j_gene: TRBJ1-5
d_gene: -
len: 15
abundance: -
v_gene: TRBV6-4
CDR3aa: CASSETGCSNQPQHF
CDR3nt: TGTGCCAGCAGTGAAACAGGGTGTAGCAATCAGCCCCAGCATTTT

j_gene: TRBJ1-5
d_gene: -
len: 14
abundance: many
v_gene: TRBV6-1
CDR3aa: CASSEVDWGQPQHF
CDR3nt: TGTGCCAGCAGTGAAGTCGACTGGGGTCAGCCCCAGCATTTT

j_gene: TRBJ2-7
d_gene: TRBD1
len: 15
abundance: many
v_gene: TRBV11-2
CDR3aa: CASRPGQGLSYEQYF
CDR3nt: TGTGCCAGCAGGCCGGGACAGGGACTATCCTACGAGCAGTACTTC

j_gene: TRBJ2-3
d_gene: TRBD2
len: 14
abundance: many
v_gene: TRBV7-8
CDR3aa: CASSFLAGGHTQYF
CDR3nt: TGTGCCAGCAGCTTCCTAGCGGGGGGGCATACGCAGTATTTT

j_gene: TRBJ2-1
d_gene: TRBD2
len: 17
abundance: few
v_gene: TRBV7-9
CDR3aa: CASSSGAGTSVPGEQFF
CDR3nt: TGTGCCAGCAGCTCAGGGGCCGGGACTAGCGTGCCAGGTGAGCAGTTCTTC

j_gene: TRBJ1-1
d_gene: TRBD1
len: 17
abundance: -
v_gene: TRBV7-3
CDR3aa: CVSSFVGQGIVNTEAFF
CDR3nt: TGTGTCAGCAGCTTCGTTGGACAGGGGATTGTAAATACTGAAGCTTTCTTT

j_gene: TRBJ2-7
d_gene: -
len: 14
abundance: few
v_gene: TRBV5-6
CDR3aa: CASLNRAESYEQYF
CDR3nt: TGTGCCAGCCTCAACAGGGCGGAGAGCTACGAGCAGTACTTC

j_gene: TRBJ2-7
d_gene: -
len: 16
abundance: -
v_gene: TRBV15
CDR3aa: CATSRDQRRTSYEQYF
CDR3nt: TGTGCCACCAGCAGAGATCAACGAAGGACGTCCTACGAGCAGTACTTC

j_gene: TRBJ2-7
d_gene: -
len: 14
abundance: -
v_gene: TRBV27
CDR3aa: CASSLRGQNYEQYF
CDR3nt: TGTGCCAGCAGTTTACGGGGGCAGAACTACGAGCAGTACTTC

j_gene: TRBJ2-1
d_gene: TRBD2
len: 15
abundance: many
v_gene: TRBV12-3/TRBV12-4
CDR3aa: CASTGTSDSYNEQFF
CDR3nt: TGTGCCAGCACTGGGACTAGCGACTCCTACAATGAGCAGTTCTTC

j_gene: TRBJ2-7
d_gene: -
len: 13
abundance: many
v_gene: TRBV7-9
CDR3aa: CASSPGTIYEQYF
CDR3nt: TGTGCCAGCAGCCCGGGGACAATCTACGAGCAGTACTTC

j_gene: TRBJ2-2
d_gene: TRBD2
len: 15
abundance: -
v_gene: TRBV28
CDR3aa: CASSFLAGLFGELFF
CDR3nt: TGTGCCAGCAGTTTTCTAGCGGGATTGTTCGGGGAGCTGTTTTTT

j_gene: TRBJ2-5
d_gene: -
len: 15
abundance: -
v_gene: TRBV5-1
CDR3aa: CASSPPQRRGETQYF
CDR3nt: TGCGCCAGCAGCCCCCCGCAACGTAGAGGCGAGACCCAGTACTTC

j_gene: TRBJ2-1
d_gene: -
len: 14
abundance: -
v_gene: TRBV20-1
CDR3aa: CSARERASYNEQFF
CDR3nt: TGCAGTGCTAGAGAACGGGCCTCCTACAATGAGCAGTTCTTC

j_gene: TRBJ2-7
d_gene: TRBD1
len: 15
abundance: many
v_gene: TRBV7-9
CDR3aa: CASSSTGVRLYEQYF
CDR3nt: TGTGCCAGCAGCTCTACAGGGGTTCGTCTTTACGAGCAGTACTTC

j_gene: TRBJ2-4
d_gene: -
len: 15
abundance: few
v_gene: TRBV6-1
CDR3aa: CASRIRDIAKNIQYF
CDR3nt: TGTGCCAGCAGGATCCGGGACATAGCCAAAAACATTCAGTACTTC